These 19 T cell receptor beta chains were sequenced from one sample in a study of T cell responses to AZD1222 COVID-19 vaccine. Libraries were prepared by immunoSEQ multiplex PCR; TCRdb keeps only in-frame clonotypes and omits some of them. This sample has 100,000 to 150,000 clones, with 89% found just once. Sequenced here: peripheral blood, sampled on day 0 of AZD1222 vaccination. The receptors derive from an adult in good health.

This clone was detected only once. CDR3 amino acids: CASSLGMRGWGDTQYF. The CDR3 DNA reads as TGTGCCAGCAGCCTCGGCATGAGAGGGTGGGGAGATACGCAGTATTTT. The chain carries TRBV11-2 and TRBJ2-3; weak D call: TRBD2 (5 bases). This CDR3 has 16 amino acids. The V gene's germline CDR1 is SGHAT and CDR2 FQNNGV. Deletions cut 5 bases from V and 5 bases from J, with 20 bases between.

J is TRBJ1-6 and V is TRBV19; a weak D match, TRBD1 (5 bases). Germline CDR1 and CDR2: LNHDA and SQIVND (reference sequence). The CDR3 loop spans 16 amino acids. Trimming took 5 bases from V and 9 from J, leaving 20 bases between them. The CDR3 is CASSLTPGPVTSPLHF. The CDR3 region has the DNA TGTGCCAGTAGTCTCACCCCGGGGCCCGTAACTTCACCCCTCCACTTT.

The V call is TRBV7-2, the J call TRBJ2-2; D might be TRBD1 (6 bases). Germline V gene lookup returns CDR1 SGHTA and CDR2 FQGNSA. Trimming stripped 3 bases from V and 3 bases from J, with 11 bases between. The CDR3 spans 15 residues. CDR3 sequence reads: CASSFRGEHTGELFF. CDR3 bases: TGTGCCAGCAGCTTCAGGGGAGAGCACACCGGGGAGCTGTTTTTT.

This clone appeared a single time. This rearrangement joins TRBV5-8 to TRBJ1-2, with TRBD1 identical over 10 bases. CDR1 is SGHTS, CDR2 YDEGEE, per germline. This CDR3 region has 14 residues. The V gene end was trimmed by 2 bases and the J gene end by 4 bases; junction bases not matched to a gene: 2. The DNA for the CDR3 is TGTGCCAGCAGCTTCAGGACAGGGGGCTATGGCTACACCTTC. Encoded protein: CASSFRTGGYGYTF.

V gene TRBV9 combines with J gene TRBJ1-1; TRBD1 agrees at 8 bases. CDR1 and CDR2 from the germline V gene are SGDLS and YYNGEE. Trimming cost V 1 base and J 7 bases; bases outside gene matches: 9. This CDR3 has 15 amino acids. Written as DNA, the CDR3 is TGTGCCAGCAGCGTATTGACCGGGACAGGAGATGAAGCTTTCTTT. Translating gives CASSVLTGTGDEAFF. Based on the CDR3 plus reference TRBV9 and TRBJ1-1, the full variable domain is DSGVTQTPKHLITATGQRVTLRCSPRSGDLSVYWYQQSLDQGLQFLIQYYNGEERAKGNILERFSAQQFPDLHSELNLSSLELGDSALYFCASSVLTGTGDEAFFGQGTRLTVV.

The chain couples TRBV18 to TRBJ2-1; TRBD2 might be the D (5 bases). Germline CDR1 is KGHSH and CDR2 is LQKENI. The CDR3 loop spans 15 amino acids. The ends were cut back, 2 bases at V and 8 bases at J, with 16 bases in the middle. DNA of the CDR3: TGTGCCAGCTCACCATCCCGGGGAGCGGTCGATGAGCAGTTCTTC. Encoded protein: CASSPSRGAVDEQFF.

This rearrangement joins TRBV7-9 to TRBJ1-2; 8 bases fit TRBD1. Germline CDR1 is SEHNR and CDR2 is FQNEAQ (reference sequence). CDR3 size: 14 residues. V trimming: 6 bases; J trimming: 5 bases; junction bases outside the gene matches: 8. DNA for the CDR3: TGTGCCAGCAGACCTACAGGGGGAGGATATGGCTACACCTTC. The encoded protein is CASRPTGGGYGYTF.

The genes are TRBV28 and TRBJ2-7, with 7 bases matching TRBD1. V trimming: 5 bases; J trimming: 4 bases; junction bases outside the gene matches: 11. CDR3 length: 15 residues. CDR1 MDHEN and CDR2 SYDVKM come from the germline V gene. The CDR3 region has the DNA TGTGCCAGCAGTCCCTTATTACAGGGGCGGTACGAGCAGTACTTC. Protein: CASSPLLQGRYEQYF.

The CDR3 is CASSFRGFDYGYTF. CDR3 coding DNA: TGTGCCAGCAGCTTTCGGGGGTTTGACTATGGCTACACCTTC. The chain carries TRBV7-2 and TRBJ1-2, with a possible D match to TRBD1 (5 bases). CDR3 length: 14 amino acids. Trimming took 3 bases from V and 3 from J, leaving 11 bases between them. In germline, CDR1 is SGHTA, CDR2 FQGNSA.

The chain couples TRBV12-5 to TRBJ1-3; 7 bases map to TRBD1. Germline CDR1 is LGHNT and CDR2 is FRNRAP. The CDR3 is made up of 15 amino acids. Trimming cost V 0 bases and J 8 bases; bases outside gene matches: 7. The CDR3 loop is CASGLVDREGDTIYF. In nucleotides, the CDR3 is TGTGCTAGTGGTTTGGTAGACAGGGAGGGAGACACCATATATTTT.

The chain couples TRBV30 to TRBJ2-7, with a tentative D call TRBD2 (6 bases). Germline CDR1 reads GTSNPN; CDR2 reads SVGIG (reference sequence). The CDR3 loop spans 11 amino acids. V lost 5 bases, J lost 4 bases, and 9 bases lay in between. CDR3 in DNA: TGTGCCTGGGGGGGGACTTACGAGCAGTACTTC. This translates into CAWGGTYEQYF.

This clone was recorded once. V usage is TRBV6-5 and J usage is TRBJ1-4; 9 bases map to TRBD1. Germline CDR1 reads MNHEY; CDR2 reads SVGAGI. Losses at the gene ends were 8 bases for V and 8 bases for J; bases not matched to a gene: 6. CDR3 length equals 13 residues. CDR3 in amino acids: CASVGQGWEKLFF. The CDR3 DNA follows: TGTGCCAGCGTCGGACAGGGGTGGGAAAAACTGTTTTTT.

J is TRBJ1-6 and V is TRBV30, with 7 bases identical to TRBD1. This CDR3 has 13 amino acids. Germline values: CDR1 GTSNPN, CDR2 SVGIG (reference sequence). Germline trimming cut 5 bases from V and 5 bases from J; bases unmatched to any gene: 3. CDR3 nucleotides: TGTGCCTGGGGGGGACAGAATAATTCACCCCTCCACTTT. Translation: CAWGGQNNSPLHF.

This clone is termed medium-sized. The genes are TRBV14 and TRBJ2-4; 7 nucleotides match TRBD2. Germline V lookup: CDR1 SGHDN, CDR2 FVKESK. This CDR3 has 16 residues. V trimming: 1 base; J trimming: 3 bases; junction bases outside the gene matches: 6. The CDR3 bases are TGTGCCAGCAGCCAAGCTCGGGGAGGGGTCAAAAACATTCAGTACTTC. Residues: CASSQARGGVKNIQYF.

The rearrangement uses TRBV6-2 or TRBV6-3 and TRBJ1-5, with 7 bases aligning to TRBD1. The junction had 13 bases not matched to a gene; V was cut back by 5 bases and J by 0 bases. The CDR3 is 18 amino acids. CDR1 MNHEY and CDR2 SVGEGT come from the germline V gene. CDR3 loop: CASSGNRGLTYSNQPQHF. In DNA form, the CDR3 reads TGTGCCAGCAGTGGAAACAGGGGACTTACTTATAGCAATCAGCCCCAGCATTTT.

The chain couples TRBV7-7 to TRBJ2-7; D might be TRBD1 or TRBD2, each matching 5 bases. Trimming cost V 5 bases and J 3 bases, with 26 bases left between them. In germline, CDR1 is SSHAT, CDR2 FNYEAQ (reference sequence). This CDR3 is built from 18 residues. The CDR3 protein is CASSPNYPNRDGYYEQYF. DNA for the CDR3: TGTGCCAGCAGCCCTAACTACCCAAACCGGGACGGATACTACGAGCAGTACTTC. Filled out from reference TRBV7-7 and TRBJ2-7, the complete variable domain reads GAGVSQSPRYKVTKRGQDVTLRCDPISSHATLYWYQQALGQGPEFLTYFNYEAQPDKSGLPSDRFSAERPEGSISTLTIQRTEQRDSAMYRCASSPNYPNRDGYYEQYFGPGTRLTVT.

The CDR3 region is CASSFLGANTEAFF. The CDR3 nucleotides read TGTGCCAGCAGTTTTTTGGGGGCGAACACTGAAGCTTTCTTT. The chain couples TRBV27 to TRBJ1-1, with D possibly being TRBD1 (6 bases). Between the trimmed V and J ends, which lost 3 bases and 1 base, there was a span of 9 bases. This CDR3 region has 14 residues. Germline values: CDR1 MNHEY, CDR2 SMNVEV (reference sequence).

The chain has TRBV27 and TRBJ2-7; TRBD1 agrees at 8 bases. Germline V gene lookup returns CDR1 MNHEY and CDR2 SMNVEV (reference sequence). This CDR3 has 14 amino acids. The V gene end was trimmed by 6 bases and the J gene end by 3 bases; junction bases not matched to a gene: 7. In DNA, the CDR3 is TGTGCCAGCAGCCTTGCCGGGACAGGCTACGAGCAGTACTTC. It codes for CASSLAGTGYEQYF.

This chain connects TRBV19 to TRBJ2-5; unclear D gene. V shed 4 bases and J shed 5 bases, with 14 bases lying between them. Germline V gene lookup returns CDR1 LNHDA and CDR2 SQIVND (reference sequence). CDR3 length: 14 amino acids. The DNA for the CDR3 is TGTGCCAGTAGTAATACTCTGACGAGGGAGACCCAGTACTTC. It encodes CASSNTLTRETQYF.